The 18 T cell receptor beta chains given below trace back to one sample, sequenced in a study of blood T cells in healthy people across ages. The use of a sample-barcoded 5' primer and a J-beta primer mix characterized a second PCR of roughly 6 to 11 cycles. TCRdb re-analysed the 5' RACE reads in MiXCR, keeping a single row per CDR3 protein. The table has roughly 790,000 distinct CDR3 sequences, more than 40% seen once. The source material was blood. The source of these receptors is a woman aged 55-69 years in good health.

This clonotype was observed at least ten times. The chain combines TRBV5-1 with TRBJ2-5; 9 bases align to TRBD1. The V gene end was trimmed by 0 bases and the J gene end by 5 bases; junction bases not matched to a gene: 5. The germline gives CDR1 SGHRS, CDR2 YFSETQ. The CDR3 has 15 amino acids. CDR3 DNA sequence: TGCGCCAGCAGCTTGGGACAGGGGGTTGGTGAGACCCAGTACTTC. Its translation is CASSLGQGVGETQYF.

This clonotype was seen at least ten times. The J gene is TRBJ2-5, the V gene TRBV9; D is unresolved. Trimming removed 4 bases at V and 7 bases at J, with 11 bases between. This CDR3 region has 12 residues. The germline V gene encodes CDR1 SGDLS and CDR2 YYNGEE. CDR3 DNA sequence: TGTGCCAGCAGCTCCCGTGATTTGACCCAGTACTTC. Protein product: CASSSRDLTQYF.

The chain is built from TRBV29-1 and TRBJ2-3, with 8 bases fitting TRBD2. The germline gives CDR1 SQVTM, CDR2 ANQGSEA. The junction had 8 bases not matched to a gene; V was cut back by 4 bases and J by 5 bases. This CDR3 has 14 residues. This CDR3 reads CSVGSGGVQDTQYF. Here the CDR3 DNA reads TGCAGCGTTGGGAGCGGGGGCGTGCAAGATACGCAGTATTTT.

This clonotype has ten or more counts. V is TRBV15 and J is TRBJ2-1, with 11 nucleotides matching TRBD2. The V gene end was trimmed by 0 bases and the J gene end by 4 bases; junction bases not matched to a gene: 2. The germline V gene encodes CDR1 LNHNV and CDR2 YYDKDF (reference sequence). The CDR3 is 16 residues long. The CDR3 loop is CATSRDGTSGYNEQFF. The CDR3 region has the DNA TGTGCCACCAGCAGAGATGGGACTAGCGGTTACAATGAGCAGTTCTTC.

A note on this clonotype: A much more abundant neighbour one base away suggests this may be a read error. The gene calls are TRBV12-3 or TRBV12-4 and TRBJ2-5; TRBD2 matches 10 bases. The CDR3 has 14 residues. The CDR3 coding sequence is TGTGCCAACAGTTTAAGACTAGCGGGAGAGACCCAGTACTTC. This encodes CANSLRLAGETQYF.

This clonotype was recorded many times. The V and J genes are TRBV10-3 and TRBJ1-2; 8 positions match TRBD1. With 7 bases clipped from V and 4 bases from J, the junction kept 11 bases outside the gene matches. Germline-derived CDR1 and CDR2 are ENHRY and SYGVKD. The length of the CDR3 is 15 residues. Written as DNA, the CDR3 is TGTGCCATCACCGATGGACAGGGCGCACCCTATGGCTACACCTTC. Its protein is CAITDGQGAPYGYTF.

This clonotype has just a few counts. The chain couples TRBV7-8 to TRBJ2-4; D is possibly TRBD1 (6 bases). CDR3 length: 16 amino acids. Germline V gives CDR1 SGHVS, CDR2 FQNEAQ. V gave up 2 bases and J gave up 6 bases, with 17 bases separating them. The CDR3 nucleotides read TGTGCCAGCAGCTTACCAGGGGCCCCCTCAGGAAACATTCAGTACTTC. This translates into CASSLPGAPSGNIQYF.

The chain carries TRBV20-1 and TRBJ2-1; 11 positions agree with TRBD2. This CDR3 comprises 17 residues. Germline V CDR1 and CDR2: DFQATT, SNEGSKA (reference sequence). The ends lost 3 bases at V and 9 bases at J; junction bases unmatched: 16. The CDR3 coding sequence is TGCAGTGCTAGGCCCTTGGAGACTAGCGGGAAGTCCGGTGAGCAGTTCTTC. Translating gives CSARPLETSGKSGEQFF.

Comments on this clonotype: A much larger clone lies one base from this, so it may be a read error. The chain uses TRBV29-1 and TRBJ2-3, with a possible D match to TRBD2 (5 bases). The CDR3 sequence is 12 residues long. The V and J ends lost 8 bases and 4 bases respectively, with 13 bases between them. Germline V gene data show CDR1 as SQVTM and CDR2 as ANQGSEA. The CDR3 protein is CSQDGGSDTQYF. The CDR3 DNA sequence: TGCAGCCAAGACGGCGGGTCAGATACGCAGTATTTT.

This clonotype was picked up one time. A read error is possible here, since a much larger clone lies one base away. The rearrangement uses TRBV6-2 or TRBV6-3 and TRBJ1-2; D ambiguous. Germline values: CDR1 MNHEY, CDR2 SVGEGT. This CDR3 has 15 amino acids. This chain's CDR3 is CAGSFLSVTIPGYTF. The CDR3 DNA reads TGTGCCGGCAGTTTCCTCTCTGTTACGATTCCCGGCTACACCTTC.

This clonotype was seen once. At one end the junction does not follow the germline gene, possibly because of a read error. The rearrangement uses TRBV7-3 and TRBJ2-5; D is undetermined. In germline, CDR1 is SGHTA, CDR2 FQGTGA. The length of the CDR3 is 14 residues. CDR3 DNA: TGTGCCTGCAGCTTAAATCACGGAGCAGAGACCCAGTACTTC. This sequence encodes CACSLNHGAETQYF.

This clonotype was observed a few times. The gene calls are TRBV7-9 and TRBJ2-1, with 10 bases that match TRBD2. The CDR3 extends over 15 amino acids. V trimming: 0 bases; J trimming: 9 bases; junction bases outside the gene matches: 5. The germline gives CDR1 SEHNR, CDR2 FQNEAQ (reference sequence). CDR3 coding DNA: TGTGCCAGCAGCTTAGCTCTAGCGGGAGTAGGTGAGCAGTTCTTC. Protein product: CASSLALAGVGEQFF.

The DNA of the CDR3 is TGTGCCAGCAGTATCACAGTGAATCAGCCCCAGCATTTT. It specifies CASSITVNQPQHF. V gene TRBV6-2 or TRBV6-3 combines with J gene TRBJ1-5; unclear D gene. Looked up from germline, CDR1 is MNHEY and CDR2 is SVGEGT. V gave up 5 bases and J gave up 4 bases, with 9 bases separating them. This CDR3 has 13 residues.

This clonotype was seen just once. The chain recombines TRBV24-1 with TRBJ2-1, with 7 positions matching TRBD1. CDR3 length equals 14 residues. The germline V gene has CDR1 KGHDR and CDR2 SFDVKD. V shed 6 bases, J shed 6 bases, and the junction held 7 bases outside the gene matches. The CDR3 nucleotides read TGTGCCACCAGTCGGCAGGGGGTTATCAATGAGCAGTTCTTC. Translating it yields CATSRQGVINEQFF.

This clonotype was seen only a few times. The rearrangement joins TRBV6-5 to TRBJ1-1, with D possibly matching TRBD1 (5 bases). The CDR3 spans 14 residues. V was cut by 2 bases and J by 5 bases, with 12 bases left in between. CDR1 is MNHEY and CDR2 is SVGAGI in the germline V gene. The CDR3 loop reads CASSYQGFGTEAFF. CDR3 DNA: TGTGCCAGCAGTTACCAGGGCTTCGGGACTGAAGCTTTCTTT.

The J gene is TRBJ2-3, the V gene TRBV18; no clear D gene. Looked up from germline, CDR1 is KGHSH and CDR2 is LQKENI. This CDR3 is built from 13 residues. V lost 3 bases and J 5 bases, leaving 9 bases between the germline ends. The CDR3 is CASSPNPGDTQYF. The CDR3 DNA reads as TGTGCCAGCTCACCGAATCCGGGAGATACGCAGTATTTT.

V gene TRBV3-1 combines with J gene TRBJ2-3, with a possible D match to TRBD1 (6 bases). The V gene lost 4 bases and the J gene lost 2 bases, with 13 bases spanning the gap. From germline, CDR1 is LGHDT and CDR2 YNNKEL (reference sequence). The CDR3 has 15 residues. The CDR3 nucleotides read TGTGCCAGCAGCCCTCAGGGACAACCCACAGATACGCAGTATTTT. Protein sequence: CASSPQGQPTDTQYF.

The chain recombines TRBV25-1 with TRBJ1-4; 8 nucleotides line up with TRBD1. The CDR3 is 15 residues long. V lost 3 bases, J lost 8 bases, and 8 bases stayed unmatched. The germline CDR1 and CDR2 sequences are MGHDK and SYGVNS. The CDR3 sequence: CASSDSAGTGEKLFF. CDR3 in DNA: TGTGCCAGCAGTGATTCCGCCGGGACAGGCGAAAAACTGTTTTTT.